Presented here are 32 T cell receptor beta chains from one specimen sequenced in a study of blood T cell repertoires in COVID-19. Using immunoSEQ multiplex PCR, the repertoire was profiled, and TCRdb retains in-frame clones only, with some absent. This sample has 43,000 or so clones, with just over 85% found just once. Sequencing used peripheral blood. All receptors come from a man aged 60-69 years with active COVID-19.

The V gene is TRBV5-1, the J gene TRBJ2-1, with TRBD2 matching 11 bases. This CDR3 contains 13 residues. Trimming at V came to 6 bases and at J to 7 bases, leaving 3 bases not matched to a gene. The germline V gene has CDR1 SGHRS and CDR2 YFSETQ. The CDR3 bases are TGCGCCAGCATGCCTAGCGGGAGGAATGAGCAGTTCTTC. Protein sequence: CASMPSGRNEQFF.

This clone was seen once. V and J are TRBV15 and TRBJ2-7, with 7 bases fitting TRBD2. This CDR3 has 11 amino acids. Germline loops: CDR1 LNHNV, CDR2 YYDKDF (reference sequence). Unmatched junction bases numbered 1, after V lost 5 bases and J lost 6 bases. CDR3 DNA: TGTGCCACCAGCGGGGGGGGCGAGCAGTACTTC. Translation: CATSGGGEQYF.

V and J are TRBV19 and TRBJ2-1; 8 positions agree with TRBD1. The CDR3 runs 16 residues. The V and J ends lost 3 bases and 4 bases, in that order; junction bases with no gene match: 8. Germline CDR1 and CDR2: LNHDA and SQIVND (reference sequence). CDR3 DNA: TGTGCCAGTAGTATCCTATGGGGACAGGTTTACAATGAGCAGTTCTTC. Encoded protein: CASSILWGQVYNEQFF.

The J gene is TRBJ2-7, the V gene TRBV6-4, with 9 bases identical to TRBD2. Germline CDR1 is MRHNA and CDR2 is SNTAGT. With 6 bases clipped from V and 7 bases from J, the junction kept 10 bases outside the gene matches. The CDR3 is 14 residues long. CDR3 residues: CASRGTSCGYEQYF. CDR3 DNA sequence: TGTGCCAGCAGGGGGACTAGCTGTGGATATGAGCAGTACTTC.

This clone was counted between two and nine times. This rearrangement joins TRBV5-3 to TRBJ2-3, with 7 bases fitting TRBD1. TRBV5-3 falls under the ORF class, with uncertain function. The CDR3 extends over 14 amino acids. The V and J ends lost 0 bases and 6 bases, in that order; junction bases with no gene match: 4. The CDR3 DNA reads as TGTGCCAGAAGCTTGGGACAGGGTCTCGATACGCAGTATTTT. This codes for CARSLGQGLDTQYF.

V usage is TRBV6-1 and J usage is TRBJ2-5; D gene ambiguous. In germline, CDR1 is MNHNS, CDR2 SASEGT. Trimming cost V 1 base and J 5 bases, with 8 bases left between them. The CDR3 extends over 13 amino acids. The CDR3, as DNA: TGTGCCAGCAGTGAAGGAGCTTGGGAGACCCAGTACTTC. Its protein product is CASSEGAWETQYF.

This sequence joins TRBV24-1 and TRBJ2-5; the D gene is possibly TRBD1 (5 bases). V lost 9 bases to trimming and J lost 5 bases, with 15 bases between them. Germline V gene data show CDR1 as KGHDR and CDR2 as SFDVKD. The CDR3 consists of 13 residues. The CDR3 loop is CATGISGAETQYF. CDR3 bases: TGTGCCACCGGGATCTCTGGGGCGGAGACCCAGTACTTC.

The chain links TRBV13 to TRBJ2-7; D is possibly TRBD1 (5 bases). Per the germline V gene, CDR1 is PRHDT and CDR2 is FYEKMQ (reference sequence). Trimming left V 5 bases short and J 1 base short, with 15 bases between. The CDR3 has 15 residues. In nucleotides, the CDR3 is TGTGCCAGCAGCCCTTCAGGGCTTTCGTCCTACGAGCAGTACTTC. Translating it yields CASSPSGLSSYEQYF.

The genes are TRBV10-3 and TRBJ2-1; 16 nucleotides align to TRBD2. The CDR3 has 15 residues. Trimming cost V 7 bases and J 7 bases; bases outside gene matches: 4. CDR1 is ENHRY and CDR2 is SYGVKD in the germline V gene. CDR3 DNA: TGTGCCATCACCCCGGGACTAGCGGGAGGGAATGAGCAGTTCTTC. Translated, it gives CAITPGLAGGNEQFF.

V usage is TRBV19 and J usage is TRBJ1-5, with TRBD1 matching over 10 bases. CDR1 is LNHDA and CDR2 is SQIVND in the germline V gene (reference sequence). This CDR3 spans 17 amino acids. J was trimmed by 2 bases and V by 7 bases; bases with no gene match: 11. In nucleotides, the CDR3 is TGTGCCAGTACAGCGCCCGACAGGGGGCTAGGCAATCAGCCCCAGCATTTT. It encodes CASTAPDRGLGNQPQHF.

This clone came up a few times. The chain combines TRBV6-5 with TRBJ2-7; D ambiguous. The length of the CDR3 is 14 residues. The germline CDR1 and CDR2 sequences are MNHEY and SVGAGI. V was trimmed by 6 bases and J by 2 bases, leaving 14 bases between them. This chain's CDR3 is CASRNGQAPYEQYF. CDR3 nucleotides: TGTGCCAGCAGGAACGGCCAGGCGCCCTACGAGCAGTACTTC.

This clone was counted a few times. J is TRBJ1-4 and V is TRBV6-2 or TRBV6-3; D is unresolved. CDR3 size: 14 residues. V lost 4 bases and J 1 base, leaving 7 bases between the germline ends. Per germline, CDR1 MNHEY and CDR2 SVGEGT. CDR3: CASSFRRTNEKLFF. In DNA form, the CDR3 reads TGTGCCAGCAGTTTTCGGAGAACTAATGAAAAACTGTTTTTT.

The chain combines TRBV7-9 with TRBJ2-5; D is possibly TRBD2 (5 bases). This CDR3 region has 15 residues. Germline V gives CDR1 SEHNR, CDR2 FQNEAQ (reference sequence). Trimming removed 1 base at V and 3 bases at J, with 12 bases between. This CDR3 reads CASSLELAMEETQYF. CDR3 sequence (DNA): TGTGCCAGCAGCTTAGAGTTAGCGATGGAAGAGACCCAGTACTTC.

The chain has TRBV12-2 and TRBJ1-6; TRBD1 was called by the table and not checked on the DNA. TRBV12-2 is described as a pseudogene. CDR3 length: 15 residues. The CDR3 loop is CASRHPGQGARPLHF. In nucleotides, the CDR3 is TGTGCAAGTCGCCATCCGGGACAGGGAGCTAGACCCCTCCACTTT.

The rearrangement joins TRBV6-2 or TRBV6-3 to TRBJ2-7, with 13 bases aligning to TRBD2. V was pared by 5 bases and J by 5 bases, with 6 bases of the junction left unmatched. The germline gives CDR1 MNHEY, CDR2 SVGEGT. This CDR3 comprises 15 residues. The CDR3 coding sequence is TGTGCCAGCAGTAGGACTAGCGGGAGTGCCGACGAGCAGTACTTC. Translation gives CASSRTSGSADEQYF.

V gene TRBV30 combines with J gene TRBJ2-7; tentatively, D is TRBD1 (6 bases). Germline V lookup: CDR1 GTSNPN, CDR2 SVGIG (reference sequence). V was pared by 4 bases and J by 1 base, with 8 bases between. This CDR3 has 12 residues. CDR3 amino acids: CAWNQGSYEQYF. The CDR3 DNA reads TGTGCCTGGAATCAGGGGTCCTACGAGCAGTACTTC.

J is TRBJ2-1 and V is TRBV20-1, with 7 positions matching TRBD2. Germline V lookup: CDR1 DFQATT, CDR2 SNEGSKA (reference sequence). The CDR3 sequence is 14 residues long. J gave up 6 bases and V 3 bases, and 8 bases lay outside the gene matches. CDR3 residues: CSASGTSETNEQFF. The CDR3 bases are TGCAGTGCTAGTGGCACTAGCGAAACCAATGAGCAGTTCTTC.

The chain uses TRBV5-1 and TRBJ2-5; D is unresolved. The CDR3 is 12 residues long. The V end was cut by 0 bases, the J end by 5 bases, with 5 bases between. Germline CDR1 is SGHRS and CDR2 is YFSETQ. The CDR3 region is CASSLAGETQYF. Written as DNA, the CDR3 is TGCGCCAGCAGCTTGGCCGGGGAGACCCAGTACTTC.

The sample holds one count of this clone. V is TRBV28 and J is TRBJ2-2; 9 bases agree with TRBD1. J gave up 1 base and V 5 bases, and 5 bases lay outside the gene matches. Germline V gene lookup returns CDR1 MDHEN and CDR2 SYDVKM. This CDR3 contains 16 residues. DNA for the CDR3: TGTGCCAGCAGTCCCGCGGGACAGGGGAACACCGGGGAGCTGTTTTTT. Translation: CASSPAGQGNTGELFF.

J is TRBJ2-1 and V is TRBV13; TRBD2 matches at 14 bases. Germline values: CDR1 PRHDT, CDR2 FYEKMQ (reference sequence). The CDR3 length is 18 residues. V was pared by 5 bases and J by 4 bases, with 10 bases of the junction left unmatched. The CDR3 DNA reads TGTGCCAGCAGCCCACTGGGACTAGCGGGAGAGACTTACAATGAGCAGTTCTTC. Translated, it gives CASSPLGLAGETYNEQFF.

This clone was seen only a few times. The chain links TRBV7-9 to TRBJ1-6; 10 positions agree with TRBD1. J was trimmed by 7 bases and V by 5 bases; bases with no gene match: 8. Germline V gives CDR1 SEHNR, CDR2 FQNEAQ (reference sequence). This CDR3 comprises 16 residues. The CDR3 is CASSTGTGERNSPLHF. As DNA, the CDR3 is TGTGCCAGCAGCACCGGGACAGGGGAACGGAATTCACCCCTCCACTTT.

This clone showed up just once. The chain recombines TRBV11-2 with TRBJ1-1; 7 nucleotides line up with TRBD1. Germline CDR1 SGHAT, CDR2 FQNNGV. The junction had 6 bases not matched to a gene; V was cut back by 8 bases and J by 3 bases. This CDR3 has 13 residues. CDR3 in DNA: TGTGCCAGCCGCAAGGGGGCGGACACTGAAGCTTTCTTT. Amino acids: CASRKGADTEAFF.

Only one count was recorded for this clone. The CDR3 region is CASSPGYNEQFF. Here the CDR3 DNA reads TGTGCCAGTAGTCCGGGCTACAATGAGCAGTTCTTC. The V call is TRBV19, the J call TRBJ2-1; D gene unclear. Germline V gene lookup returns CDR1 LNHDA and CDR2 SQIVND (reference sequence). The V end lost 5 bases, the J end lost 3 bases, and 5 bases lay between the germline ends. The CDR3 is 12 amino acids.

The chain has TRBV15 and TRBJ2-1; D might be TRBD2 (6 bases). The CDR3 length is 15 residues. Looked up from germline, CDR1 is LNHNV and CDR2 is YYDKDF (reference sequence). The ends were cut back, 9 bases at V and 4 bases at J, with 19 bases in the middle. The CDR3 DNA reads as TGTGCCACTCGGGGGTCGGGGTCTGTTTACAATGAGCAGTTCTTC. It yields the protein CATRGSGSVYNEQFF.

The chain employs TRBV5-6 and TRBJ2-7; 11 bases are shared with TRBD2. Germline values: CDR1 SGHDT, CDR2 YYEEEE. J was trimmed by 3 bases and V by 5 bases; bases with no gene match: 4. The CDR3 is made up of 14 amino acids. DNA for the CDR3: TGTGCCAGCAGAAGTACTAGCGGGAGCTACGAGCAGTACTTC. Protein: CASRSTSGSYEQYF.

The chain joins TRBV7-8 to TRBJ2-7; 8 nucleotides agree with TRBD1. The CDR3 covers 14 residues. Per germline, CDR1 SGHVS and CDR2 FQNEAQ. J gave up 6 bases and V 1 base, and 5 bases lay outside the gene matches. The CDR3, as DNA: TGTGCCAGCAGCTTAGTAGGGGACAGGATCGAGCAGTACTTC. It specifies CASSLVGDRIEQYF.

The chain employs TRBV27 and TRBJ1-1; D uncertain. V gave up 5 bases and J gave up 1 base, with 5 bases separating them. The CDR3 is made up of 12 amino acids. Germline V CDR1 and CDR2: MNHEY, SMNVEV (reference sequence). CDR3 amino acids: CASSRWNTEAFF. CDR3 bases: TGTGCCAGCAGTCGGTGGAACACTGAAGCTTTCTTT.

Regarding this clone: This CDR3 is also generated by other DNA sequences in the sample. The chain links TRBV12-3 or TRBV12-4 to TRBJ2-1; possibly TRBD1 for D (6 bases). The V gene lost 4 bases and the J gene lost 4 bases, with 8 bases spanning the gap. The CDR3 length is 13 residues. The CDR3 sequence is CASSSGQYNEQFF. The CDR3 nucleotides are TGTGCCAGCAGTTCAGGACAGTACAATGAGCAGTTCTTC.

The CDR3 region has the DNA TGTGCCAGCAGAGGACAGGGATTCATGCCCCTCCACTTT. Its protein is CASRGQGFMPLHF. V gene TRBV6-5 combines with J gene TRBJ1-6; TRBD1 aligns across 8 bases. The junction had 8 bases not matched to a gene; V was cut back by 6 bases and J by 13 bases. The CDR3 runs to 13 residues. The germline CDR1 and CDR2 sequences are MNHEY and SVGAGI.

The chain joins TRBV6-5 to TRBJ2-1; TRBD1 matches at 9 bases. This CDR3 comprises 15 residues. The ends lost 6 bases at V and 5 bases at J; junction bases unmatched: 8. Germline V gene data show CDR1 as MNHEY and CDR2 as SVGAGI. As DNA, the CDR3 is TGTGCCAGCAGCCCCGGACAGGGGAGAAACAATGAGCAGTTCTTC. This codes for CASSPGQGRNNEQFF.

The gene calls are TRBV6-5 and TRBJ2-3, with a possible D match to TRBD2 (6 bases). Trimming pared 4 bases from V and 4 bases from J, leaving 18 bases between. Germline CDR1 reads MNHEY; CDR2 reads SVGAGI. CDR3 length: 16 amino acids. The CDR3 DNA sequence: TGTGCCAGCAGTTTCCTGGGGGGTGCGGGATCAGATACGCAGTATTTT. Translating gives CASSFLGGAGSDTQYF.

The chain is built from TRBV5-5 and TRBJ2-1; weak D call: TRBD1 (6 bases). Trimming removed 4 bases at V and 5 bases at J, with 10 bases between. CDR3 length: 13 amino acids. Germline values: CDR1 SGHKS, CDR2 YYEKEE (reference sequence). For the CDR3, the DNA is TGTGCCAGCAGCACAGGGTTTGACAATGAGCAGTTCTTC. It codes for CASSTGFDNEQFF.